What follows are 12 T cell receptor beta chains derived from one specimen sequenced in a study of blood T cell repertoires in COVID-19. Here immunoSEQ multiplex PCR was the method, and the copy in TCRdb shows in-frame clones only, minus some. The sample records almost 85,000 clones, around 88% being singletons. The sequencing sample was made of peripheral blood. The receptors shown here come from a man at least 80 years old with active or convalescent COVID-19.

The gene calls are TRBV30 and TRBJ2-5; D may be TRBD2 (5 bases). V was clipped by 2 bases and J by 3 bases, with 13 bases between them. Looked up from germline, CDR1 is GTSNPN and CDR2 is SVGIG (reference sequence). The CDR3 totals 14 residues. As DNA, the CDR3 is TGTGCCTGGAGTATCCTAGCAAAAGAAGAGACCCAGTACTTC. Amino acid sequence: CAWSILAKEETQYF. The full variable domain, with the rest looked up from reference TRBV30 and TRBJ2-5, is SQTIHQWPATLVQPVGSPLSLECTVEGTSNPNLYWYRQAAGRGLQLLFYSVGIGQISSEVPQNLSASRPQDRQFILSSKKLLLSDSGFYLCAWSILAKEETQYFGPGTRLLVL.

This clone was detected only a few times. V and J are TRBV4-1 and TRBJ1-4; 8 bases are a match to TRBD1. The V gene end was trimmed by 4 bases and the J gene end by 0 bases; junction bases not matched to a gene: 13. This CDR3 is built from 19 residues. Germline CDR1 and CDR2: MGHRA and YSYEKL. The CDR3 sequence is CASSPTPGTGSATNEKLFF. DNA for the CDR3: TGCGCCAGCAGCCCCACCCCCGGGACAGGCTCTGCAACTAATGAAAAACTGTTTTTT.

CDR3 sequence (DNA): TGTGCCTGGAGTGTACCTCCGGGACAGGGGAAGTTCTTC. Translating it yields CAWSVPPGQGKFF. The J gene is TRBJ2-1, the V gene TRBV30, with 10 bases matching TRBD1. The CDR3 contains 13 residues. Losses at the gene ends were 0 bases for V and 14 bases for J; bases not matched to a gene: 7. Germline V CDR1 and CDR2: GTSNPN, SVGIG (reference sequence).

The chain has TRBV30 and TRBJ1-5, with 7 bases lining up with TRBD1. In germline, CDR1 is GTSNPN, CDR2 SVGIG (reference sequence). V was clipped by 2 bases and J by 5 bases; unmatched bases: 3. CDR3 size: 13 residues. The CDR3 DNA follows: TGTGCCTGGAGTCCTCAGGGGGATCAGCCCCAGCATTTT. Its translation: CAWSPQGDQPQHF.

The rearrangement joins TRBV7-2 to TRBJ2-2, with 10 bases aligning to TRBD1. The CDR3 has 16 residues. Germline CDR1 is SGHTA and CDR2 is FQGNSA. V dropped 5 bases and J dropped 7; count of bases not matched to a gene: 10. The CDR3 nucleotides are TGTGCCAGCAGCACTCGACAGGGGGCTATGGTCGGGGAGCTGTTTTTT. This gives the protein CASSTRQGAMVGELFF. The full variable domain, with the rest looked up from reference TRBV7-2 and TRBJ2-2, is GAGVSQSPSNKVTEKGKDVELRCDPISGHTALYWYRQSLGQGLEFLIYFQGNSAPDKSGLPSDRFSAERTGGSVSTLTIQRTQQEDSAVYLCASSTRQGAMVGELFFGEGSRLTVL.

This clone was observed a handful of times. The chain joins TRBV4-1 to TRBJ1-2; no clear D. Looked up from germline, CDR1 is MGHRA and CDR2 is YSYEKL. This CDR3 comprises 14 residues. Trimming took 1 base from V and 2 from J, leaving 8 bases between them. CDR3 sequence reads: CASSQGTINYGYTF. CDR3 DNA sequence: TGCGCCAGCAGCCAAGGTACAATAAACTATGGCTACACCTTC.

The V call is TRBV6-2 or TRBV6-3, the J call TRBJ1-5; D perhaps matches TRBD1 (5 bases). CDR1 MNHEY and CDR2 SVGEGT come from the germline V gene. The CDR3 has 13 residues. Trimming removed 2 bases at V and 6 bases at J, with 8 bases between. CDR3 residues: CASSYARAQPQHF. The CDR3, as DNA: TGTGCCAGCAGTTACGCCAGGGCTCAGCCCCAGCATTTT.

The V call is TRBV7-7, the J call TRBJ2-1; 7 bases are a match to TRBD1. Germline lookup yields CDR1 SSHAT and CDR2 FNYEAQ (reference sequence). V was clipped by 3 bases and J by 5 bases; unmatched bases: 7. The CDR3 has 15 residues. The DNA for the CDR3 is TGTGCCAGCAGCTTCGAGACAGGGCCTCACAATGAGCAGTTCTTC. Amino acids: CASSFETGPHNEQFF.

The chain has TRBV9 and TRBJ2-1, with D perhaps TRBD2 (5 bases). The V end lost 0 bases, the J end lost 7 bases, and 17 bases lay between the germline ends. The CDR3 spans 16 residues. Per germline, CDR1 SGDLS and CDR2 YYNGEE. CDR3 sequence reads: CASSVATGTFGNEQFF. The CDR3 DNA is TGTGCCAGCAGCGTAGCTACGGGAACCTTTGGGAATGAGCAGTTCTTC. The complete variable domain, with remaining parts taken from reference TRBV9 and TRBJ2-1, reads DSGVTQTPKHLITATGQRVTLRCSPRSGDLSVYWYQQSLDQGLQFLIQYYNGEERAKGNILERFSAQQFPDLHSELNLSSLELGDSALYFCASSVATGTFGNEQFFGPGTRLTVL.

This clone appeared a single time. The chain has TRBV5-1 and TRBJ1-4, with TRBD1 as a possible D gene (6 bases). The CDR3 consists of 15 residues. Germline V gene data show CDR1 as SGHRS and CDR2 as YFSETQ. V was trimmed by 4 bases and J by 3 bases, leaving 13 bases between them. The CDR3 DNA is TGCGCCAGCAGCCTGAACAGGGACGCTAATGAAAAACTGTTTTTT. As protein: CASSLNRDANEKLFF.

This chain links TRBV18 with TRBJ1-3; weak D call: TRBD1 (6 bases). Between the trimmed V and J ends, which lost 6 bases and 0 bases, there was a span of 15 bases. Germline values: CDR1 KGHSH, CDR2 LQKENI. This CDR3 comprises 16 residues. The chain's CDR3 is CASSPNRDLSGNTIYF. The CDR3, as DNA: TGTGCCAGCTCCCCAAACAGGGACCTCTCTGGAAACACCATATATTTT.

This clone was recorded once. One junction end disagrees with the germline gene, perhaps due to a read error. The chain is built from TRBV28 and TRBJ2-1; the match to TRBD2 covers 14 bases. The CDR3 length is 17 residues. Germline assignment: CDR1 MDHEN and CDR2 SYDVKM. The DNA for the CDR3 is TGTGCCAGCAGCAAAAAGAGACTAGCGGGAGGGTCGTGGGAGCAGCTCTTC. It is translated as CASSKKRLAGGSWEQLF.